The 21 T cell receptor beta chains below come from one sample, sequenced in a study of blood T cell repertoires in COVID-19. Only in-frame clones appear in the TCRdb table, and some are missing; sequencing was by immunoSEQ multiplex PCR. The sample records roughly 140,000 clones, 80% to 90% being singletons. The sequencing input was PBMCs or T cells enriched from blood (not recorded which). Every receptor here comes from a man aged 50 to 60 who had recovered from COVID-19.

The chain couples TRBV6-5 to TRBJ2-2; the match to TRBD1 covers 11 bases. J was trimmed by 1 base and V by 6 bases; bases with no gene match: 1. This CDR3 is built from 15 residues. Germline V gene lookup returns CDR1 MNHEY and CDR2 SVGAGI. The CDR3: CASRGQGVNTGELFF. DNA of the CDR3: TGTGCCAGCAGGGGACAGGGGGTGAACACCGGGGAGCTGTTTTTT.

J is TRBJ1-3 and V is TRBV3-1 (or the pseudogene TRBV3-2), with TRBD1 as a possible D gene (5 bases). V was shortened by 1 base and J by 5 bases, with 12 bases between the two germline ends. This CDR3 is built from 15 residues. Per germline, CDR1 LGHDT and CDR2 YNNKEL (reference sequence). The CDR3 loop reads CASSQGQYDRNTIYF. CDR3 coding DNA: TGTGCCAGCAGCCAAGGACAGTACGATAGAAACACCATATATTTT.

The genes are TRBV19 and TRBJ1-2; 8 positions match TRBD1. The trim removed 4 bases at V and 1 base at J, leaving 11 bases unmatched. The CDR3 is 17 residues long. Germline assignment: CDR1 LNHDA and CDR2 SQIVND (reference sequence). CDR3 loop: CASSTATGALINYGYTF. CDR3 in DNA: TGTGCCAGTAGTACGGCGACAGGGGCGCTAATTAACTATGGCTACACCTTC.

This chain links TRBV19 with TRBJ1-3, with a tentative D call TRBD1 (5 bases). Trimming removed 4 bases at V and 4 bases at J, with 11 bases between. The CDR3 is made up of 14 amino acids. Germline CDR1 reads LNHDA; CDR2 reads SQIVND (reference sequence). CDR3 in amino acids: CASSNPGHGNTIYF. For the CDR3, the DNA is TGTGCCAGTAGTAACCCAGGGCACGGAAACACCATATATTTT.

The chain employs TRBV19 and TRBJ2-1, with 10 nucleotides matching TRBD2. CDR3 size: 14 residues. Germline values: CDR1 LNHDA, CDR2 SQIVND (reference sequence). With 6 bases clipped from V and 7 bases from J, the junction kept 6 bases outside the gene matches. For the CDR3, the DNA is TGTGCCAGTAGGCAAGCGGGGGGGATTAATGAGCAGTTCTTC. The encoded protein is CASRQAGGINEQFF.

CDR3 DNA sequence: TGTGCCAGCTCAACTCAACAGGACCAATGGCCCCAGCATTTT. Its protein is CASSTQQDQWPQHF. The chain carries TRBV18 and TRBJ1-5, with D possibly matching TRBD1 (5 bases). Trimming shortened V by 5 bases and J by 9 bases, and 17 bases separated the two germline ends. The CDR3 covers 14 residues. CDR1 and CDR2 (germline): KGHSH, LQKENI. Complete variable domain (other parts from reference TRBV18 and TRBJ1-5): NAGVMQNPRHLVRRRGQEARLRCSPMKGHSHVYWYRQLPEEGLKFMVYLQKENIIDESGMPKERFSAEFPKEGPSILRIQQVVRGDSAAYFCASSTQQDQWPQHFGDGTRLSIL.

The rearrangement uses TRBV6-5 and TRBJ1-3, with D hard to call. The CDR3 spans 11 residues. Per the germline V gene, CDR1 is MNHEY and CDR2 is SVGAGI. Between the trimmed V and J ends, which lost 10 bases and 4 bases, there was a span of 8 bases. The CDR3 loop reads CATEQGNTIYF. The CDR3 region has the DNA TGTGCCACCGAACAGGGAAACACCATATATTTT.

This rearrangement joins TRBV11-3 to TRBJ2-3; the match to TRBD2 covers 8 bases. Per the germline V gene, CDR1 is SGHNT and CDR2 is YENEEA. The V gene end was trimmed by 8 bases and the J gene end by 6 bases; junction bases not matched to a gene: 7. The CDR3 runs 13 residues. CDR3 sequence: CASGLAGWDTQYF. Here the CDR3 DNA reads TGTGCCAGCGGGTTAGCGGGGTGGGATACGCAGTATTTT.

This chain connects TRBV14 to TRBJ1-1; D is perhaps TRBD1 (6 bases). Germline-derived CDR1 and CDR2 are SGHDN and FVKESK. Trimming removed 4 bases at V and 8 bases at J, with 14 bases between. The CDR3 has 13 residues. The CDR3 loop reads CASSPRGRGEAFF. As DNA, the CDR3 is TGTGCCAGCAGCCCACGAGGCAGGGGAGAAGCTTTCTTT.

The rearrangement links TRBV7-8 to TRBJ1-1; D uncertain. Between the trimmed V and J ends, which lost 1 base and 6 bases, there was a span of 15 bases. CDR1 and CDR2 from the germline V gene are SGHVS and FQNEAQ. The CDR3 is 15 amino acids. CDR3 sequence reads: CASSLGVAGQSEAFF. In DNA, the CDR3 is TGTGCCAGCAGCTTAGGGGTGGCAGGTCAATCTGAAGCTTTCTTT.

The V gene is TRBV7-9, the J gene TRBJ2-5, with D possibly being TRBD1 (5 bases). V dropped 3 bases and J dropped 4 bases, with 9 bases sitting between them. The germline gives CDR1 SEHNR, CDR2 FQNEAQ (reference sequence). CDR3 size: 13 residues. The CDR3 protein is CASSFTRGETQYF. The CDR3 nucleotides are TGTGCCAGCAGCTTCACAAGGGGAGAGACCCAGTACTTC.

This chain uses TRBV7-2 with TRBJ1-2, with 10 bases fitting TRBD1. This CDR3 is built from 15 residues. CDR1 is SGHTA, CDR2 FQGNSA, per germline. V lost 6 bases and J lost 7; bases outside the gene matches: 11. The CDR3 DNA follows: TGTGCCAGCAGTTCGATCTCGGGACAGGGGACTGGCTACACCTTC. Residues: CASSSISGQGTGYTF.

The V and J genes are TRBV5-8 and TRBJ2-3; TRBD1 aligns across 12 bases. CDR1 SGHTS and CDR2 YDEGEE come from the germline V gene. The V and J ends lost 4 bases and 4 bases, in that order; junction bases with no gene match: 4. The CDR3 is made up of 15 amino acids. CDR3 residues: CASSPGQGAADTQYF. The CDR3 bases are TGTGCCAGCAGCCCGGGACAGGGGGCAGCAGATACGCAGTATTTT.

The chain combines TRBV2 with TRBJ2-6; D is uncertain. Trimming cost V 5 bases and J 0 bases, with 8 bases left between them. Looked up from germline, CDR1 is SNHLY and CDR2 is FYNNEI. The CDR3 extends over 15 amino acids. In nucleotides, the CDR3 is TGTGCCAGCAGTCGAGAGGACTCTGGGGCCAACGTCCTGACTTTC. It specifies CASSREDSGANVLTF.

The genes are TRBV5-8 and TRBJ1-5; 8 bases agree with TRBD1. This CDR3 comprises 18 residues. The germline gives CDR1 SGHTS, CDR2 YDEGEE. V was pared by 4 bases and J by 2 bases, with 14 bases of the junction left unmatched. The CDR3 DNA sequence: TGTGCCAGCAGCCCTACGAGGACAGGGACTTGGCGCAATCAGCCCCAGCATTTT. It codes for CASSPTRTGTWRNQPQHF.

A few counts support this clone. The chain is built from TRBV11-2 and TRBJ1-1; 8 nucleotides align to TRBD1. J gave up 6 bases and V 5 bases, and 14 bases lay outside the gene matches. The CDR3 is made up of 16 amino acids. Germline CDR1 reads SGHAT; CDR2 reads FQNNGV. The CDR3 spells CASSPRGTGPTPEAFF. The CDR3 coding sequence is TGTGCCAGCAGCCCTAGAGGGACAGGTCCGACGCCTGAAGCTTTCTTT.

This CDR3 reads CASSSQASVQETQYF. In DNA, the CDR3 is TGTGCCAGCAGCTCCCAGGCTAGCGTCCAAGAGACCCAGTACTTC. This chain uses TRBV11-1 with TRBJ2-5, with D possibly TRBD2 on 6 matching bases. With 4 bases removed from V and 1 base from J, the gap between germline ends came to 13 bases. The CDR3 spans 15 residues. Germline V gene lookup returns CDR1 SGHAT and CDR2 FQDESV (reference sequence). The complete variable domain, with remaining parts taken from reference TRBV11-1 and TRBJ2-5, reads EAEVAQSPRYKITEKSQAVAFWCDPISGHATLYWYRQILGQGPELLVQFQDESVVDDSQLPKDRFSAERLKGVDSTLKIQPAELGDSAMYLCASSSQASVQETQYFGPGTRLLVL.

J is TRBJ2-5 and V is TRBV19; 8 nucleotides match TRBD2. V was pared by 4 bases and J by 1 base, with 5 bases of the junction left unmatched. Per germline, CDR1 LNHDA and CDR2 SQIVND (reference sequence). This CDR3 region has 15 residues. CDR3 protein: CASSTSGGPQETQYF. CDR3 coding DNA: TGTGCCAGTAGTACCAGCGGGGGTCCCCAAGAGACCCAGTACTTC.

The rearrangement links TRBV12-5 to TRBJ1-5; D perhaps matches TRBD1 (5 bases). V was pared by 7 bases and J by 6 bases, with 22 bases between. The germline gives CDR1 LGHNT, CDR2 FRNRAP. The CDR3 is 16 residues long. The chain's CDR3 is CASVPGGGLGGQPQHF. The CDR3 bases are TGTGCTAGTGTTCCCGGTGGGGGATTGGGAGGTCAGCCCCAGCATTTT.

This clone came up once. This rearrangement joins TRBV5-1 to TRBJ1-5; no reliable D call. Germline CDR1 is SGHRS and CDR2 is YFSETQ. With 3 bases removed from V and 0 bases from J, the gap between germline ends came to 7 bases. The CDR3 consists of 14 residues. The CDR3 DNA is TGCGCCAGCAGCTCCGGGGTTAGCAATCAGCCCCAGCATTTT. This sequence encodes CASSSGVSNQPQHF.

This chain joins TRBV19 and TRBJ2-1; D is ambiguous. Germline V gives CDR1 LNHDA, CDR2 SQIVND (reference sequence). The length of the CDR3 is 13 residues. V shed 1 base and J shed 9 bases, with 10 bases lying between them. The CDR3 spells CASSIGGPGEQFF. The CDR3 nucleotides are TGTGCCAGTAGTATAGGTGGTCCCGGTGAGCAGTTCTTC. Drawing the rest from reference TRBV19 and TRBJ2-1, the complete variable domain is DGGITQSPKYLFRKEGQNVTLSCEQNLNHDAMYWYRQDPGQGLRLIYYSQIVNDFQKGDIAEGYSVSREKKESFPLTVTSAQKNPTAFYLCASSIGGPGEQFFGPGTRLTVL.